This T cell receptor beta chain was sequenced for a study of blood T cell repertoires in COVID-19 (dated by TCRdb to 2020 to 2022). With respect to the entire study: Samples from collaborators originated in the United States, Italy and Spain and spanned both the acute and convalescent phases of COVID-19. The prospective study material was composed of cDNA or gDNA derived from T cells, B-cell-depleted T cells, or PBMCs. A de-identified subject ID, COVID-19 status, age in years and sex were almost always included in the sample metadata. Deeply sampled blood TCRbeta repertoires from subjects exposed to, actively infected with, or recovered from COVID-19 were included in the dataset. Samples were obtained from the ongoing ImmuneRACE study (first 160 participants) and from over a thousand subjects provided by 6 global collaborators. The repertoires were made available in a free public database intended to serve as a resource for research on the immune response to SARS-CoV-2. HLA class I and class II types, where available, came from metadata supplied by the sample provider rather than from assay-based typing.

Here is what the overall study found, with its caveats: The amount of clinical and demographic metadata varied by source and participant and was provided uncurated.

Whole blood was collected in K2EDTA tubes by collaborating institutions according to the institutions' own protocols. For TCRbeta analysis, collaborator samples were shipped as frozen whole blood, as isolated PBMCs, or as DNA extracted from either sample type. The immunoSEQ Assay, a bias-controlled multiplex PCR, was used to amplify TCRbeta CDR3 regions from genomic DNA. The paper's processing steps were these. Within the assay, amplification of reference gene primers was used to estimate how many nucleated cells each sample contained. To quantify the absolute abundance of each unique TCRbeta CDR3 rearrangement, sequence reads were collapsed and filtered. For each sample, productive Simpson clonality was calculated by taking the square root of Simpson's diversity index across productive rearrangements. The immuneACCESS repertoire file appears here via TCRdb, limited to in-frame rearrangements. These files lack a portion of the clones; in checked studies, under half of the deficit traces to unresolved V genes, and the cause of the others is not known. The DNA was the basis for D and trimming; V, J and clone size are from that table. This sample is represented by some 120,000 clones; 85% to 90% of them were singletons. The top ten constitute approximately 2% of the sample.

As to this clone: The clone's antigen remains unknown. No base-level quality is on record; no much larger clone is a single base apart.

CDR3 length: 12 amino acids, cysteine to phenylalanine. Only CDR3 DNA is held: 36 bases, read in frame from base 1. According to the germline V gene (reference sequence), CDR1 reads LNHDA and CDR2 reads SQIVND. The junction shows trimming of 5 bases on V and 1 base on J, plus 5 bases between the germline ends. This sequence uses TRBV19 and TRBJ1-1, with the D gene too uncertain to name. This clonotype originated in a woman in her fifties or sixties with acute or convalescent COVID-19. The sample comprised peripheral blood. The nucleotide sequence reads TGTGCCAGTAGTGAGAGGAACACTGAAGCTTTCTTT. Translated, it gives CASSERNTEAFF.